Listed below are T cell receptor beta chains from one sample, sequenced in a study of molecular identifiers for immune sequencing clone quantification. Each CDR3 protein is one row after TCRdb ran MiXCR on the PCR reads. The sample shows around 460,000 distinct CDR3 sequences, around 21% of them seen only once. Sequenced: naive CD8+ T cells from blood, with Jurkat cell RNA spiked in. The receptors were gathered from a human donor in good health. Some libraries in this study had Jurkat cell RNA spiked in. CDR3s include the opening cysteine and the closing phenylalanine or tryptophan. A D gene is named only where the DNA matches it firmly. Only part of the rows carry a size: once, few, many, or a class if the clone is expanded.

v_call	clone_size	d_call	j_call	cdr3_nt	cdr3_aa
TRBV13	many	-	TRBJ1-1	TGTGCCAGCAGCAACCGGGACATGGCGAACACTGAAGCTTTCTTT	CASSNRDMANTEAFF
TRBV7-9	many	-	TRBJ1-4	TGTGCCAGCAGCTTAGAATATCAGCGTGAAAAACTGTTTTTT	CASSLEYQREKLFF
TRBV4-3	-	-	TRBJ2-5	TGCGCCAGCAGCCAAGAGGCTAGCGCAATACAAGAGACCCAGTACTTC	CASSQEASAIQETQYF
TRBV2	few	-	TRBJ1-3	TGTGCCAGCAGTGAAACGGTCAGTCCCTCGGGAAACACCATATATTTT	CASSETVSPSGNTIYF
TRBV7-2	-	TRBD1	TRBJ1-6	TGTGCCAGCAGCTTCGGACAGGGGTGGAATTCACCCCTCCACTTT	CASSFGQGWNSPLHF
TRBV4-2	few	-	TRBJ2-7	TGTGCCAGCAGCCAAGAGTTGCGACGGCTAGATGACGAGCAGTACTTC	CASSQELRRLDDEQYF
TRBV7-9	many	-	TRBJ2-3	TGTGCCAGCAGCTTAGCAAAGACGCGGGGCACAGATACGCAGTATTTT	CASSLAKTRGTDTQYF
TRBV5-1	many	TRBD1	TRBJ2-2	TGCGCCAGCAGCGAAGGGACAGTCGGTCTGAACACCGGGGAGCTGTTTTTT	CASSEGTVGLNTGELFF
TRBV11-2	-	-	TRBJ2-3	TGTGCCAGCAGCTTAGGGTCTCTCGATACGCAGTATTTT	CASSLGSLDTQYF
TRBV20-1	many	-	TRBJ1-5	TGCAGTGCTAGAGATCAAGGTTACGGTCAGCCCCAGCATTTT	CSARDQGYGQPQHF
TRBV6-2/TRBV6-3	few	-	TRBJ1-1	TGTGCCAGCAGTTACTCTCTCTCCCCTTCAGTGAGTGGCGCTTTCTTT	CASSYSLSPSVSGAFF
TRBV7-6	few	-	TRBJ2-5	TGTGCCAGCAGCTTATGGCGCCAGGGAGAGACCCAGTACTTC	CASSLWRQGETQYF
TRBV2	many	TRBD2	TRBJ2-3	TGTGCCAGCCAGCGGATTAGCGGGCGAGATAGGCAGTATTTT	CASQRISGRDRQYF
TRBV13	many	-	TRBJ1-1	TGTGCCAGCAGCGGGGACGTGCGGAACACTGAAGCTTTCTTT	CASSGDVRNTEAFF